This T cell receptor beta chain is drawn from a study of T-cell reconstitution after alpha-beta-depleted transplantation in children. Whole-study results and caveats: Where some patients showed high TCRbeta diversity at day 60, it came from recipient T cells and thymic progenitors that had survived. After one year, T-cell counts and TCRbeta diversity mostly came from new T cells. After transplant, at about two months, alpha-beta T cells were reportedly derived from several hundred expanded graft clones.

Library preparation (for TCRbeta) was performed with unique molecular identifiers. TCRdb itself ran the PCR reads through MiXCR, one entry per CDR3 protein. Of about 830,000 distinct CDR3 sequences in the sample, roughly 15% were seen once. The length of the CDR3 is 11 residues. Trimming removed 5 bases from V and 4 bases from J, with 5 bases in between. This clonotype was observed a handful of times. Its antigen is unidentified. The sequence derives from a male patient aged 10 to 17 who had a stem cell transplant for acute lymphoblastic leukemia, so the T cells may come from the graft donor. This sample comprised PBMCs, mostly from graft donor cells, obtained 360 days after TCRalphabeta/CD19-depleted stem cell transplant. The chain recombines TRBV12-3 or TRBV12-4 with TRBJ1-2, with D hard to call. The CDR3 DNA sequence: TGTGCCAGCAGTCACGGCTATGGCTACACCTTC. Its protein is CASSHGYGYTF.